This T cell receptor (beta chain) was observed in a study of graft-versus-host responses after intestinal transplantation. Study background: Recipients received multivisceral, liver-intestinal, or isolated intestinal transplants. All of the recipients had induction that used anti-thymocyte globulin, then tacrolimus and steroids for about 3 years. Study-wide results and limits: High graft-versus-host to host-versus-graft clonal ratios were found in allografts of patients who had graft-donor T cell macrochimerism. In recipient marrow, GvH clones were found, and some appeared first in ileum or blood.

The assay was immunoSEQ multiplex PCR, and TCRdb's table has in-frame clones only and misses some. The sample holds more than 85,000 clones, just under 95% seen once. Details on this clone: As yet, its antigen is unknown.

V was trimmed by 6 bases and J by 11 bases, leaving 19 bases between them. Looked up from germline, CDR1 is MNHNS and CDR2 is SASEGT. This CDR3 is built from 13 residues. The starting material was unstimulated CD8+ T cells sorted from spleen or lymph node cells, obtained before intestinal transplant. This receptor was obtained from a human donor who received an intestinal transplant. This chain uses TRBV6-1 with TRBJ1-1, with D uncertain. The CDR3 DNA reads as TGTGCCAGCAGCGACCTAAGACACTTATCGGCTTTCTTT. Its protein is CASSDLRHLSAFF.